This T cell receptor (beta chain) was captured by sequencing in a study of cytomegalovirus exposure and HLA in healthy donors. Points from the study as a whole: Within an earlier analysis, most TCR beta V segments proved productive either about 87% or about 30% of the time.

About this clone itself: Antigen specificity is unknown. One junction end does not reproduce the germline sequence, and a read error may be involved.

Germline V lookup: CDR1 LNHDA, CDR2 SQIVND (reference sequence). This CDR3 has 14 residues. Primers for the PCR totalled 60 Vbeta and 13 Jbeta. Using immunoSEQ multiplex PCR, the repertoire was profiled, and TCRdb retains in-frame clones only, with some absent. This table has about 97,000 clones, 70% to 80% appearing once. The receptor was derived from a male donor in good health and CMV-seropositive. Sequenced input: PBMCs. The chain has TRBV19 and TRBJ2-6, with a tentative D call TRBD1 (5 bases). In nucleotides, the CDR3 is TGTGCCAGTAGTATGTCAGCAGGGCCCAACGGCCTGACTTTC. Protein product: CASSMSAGPNGLTF.